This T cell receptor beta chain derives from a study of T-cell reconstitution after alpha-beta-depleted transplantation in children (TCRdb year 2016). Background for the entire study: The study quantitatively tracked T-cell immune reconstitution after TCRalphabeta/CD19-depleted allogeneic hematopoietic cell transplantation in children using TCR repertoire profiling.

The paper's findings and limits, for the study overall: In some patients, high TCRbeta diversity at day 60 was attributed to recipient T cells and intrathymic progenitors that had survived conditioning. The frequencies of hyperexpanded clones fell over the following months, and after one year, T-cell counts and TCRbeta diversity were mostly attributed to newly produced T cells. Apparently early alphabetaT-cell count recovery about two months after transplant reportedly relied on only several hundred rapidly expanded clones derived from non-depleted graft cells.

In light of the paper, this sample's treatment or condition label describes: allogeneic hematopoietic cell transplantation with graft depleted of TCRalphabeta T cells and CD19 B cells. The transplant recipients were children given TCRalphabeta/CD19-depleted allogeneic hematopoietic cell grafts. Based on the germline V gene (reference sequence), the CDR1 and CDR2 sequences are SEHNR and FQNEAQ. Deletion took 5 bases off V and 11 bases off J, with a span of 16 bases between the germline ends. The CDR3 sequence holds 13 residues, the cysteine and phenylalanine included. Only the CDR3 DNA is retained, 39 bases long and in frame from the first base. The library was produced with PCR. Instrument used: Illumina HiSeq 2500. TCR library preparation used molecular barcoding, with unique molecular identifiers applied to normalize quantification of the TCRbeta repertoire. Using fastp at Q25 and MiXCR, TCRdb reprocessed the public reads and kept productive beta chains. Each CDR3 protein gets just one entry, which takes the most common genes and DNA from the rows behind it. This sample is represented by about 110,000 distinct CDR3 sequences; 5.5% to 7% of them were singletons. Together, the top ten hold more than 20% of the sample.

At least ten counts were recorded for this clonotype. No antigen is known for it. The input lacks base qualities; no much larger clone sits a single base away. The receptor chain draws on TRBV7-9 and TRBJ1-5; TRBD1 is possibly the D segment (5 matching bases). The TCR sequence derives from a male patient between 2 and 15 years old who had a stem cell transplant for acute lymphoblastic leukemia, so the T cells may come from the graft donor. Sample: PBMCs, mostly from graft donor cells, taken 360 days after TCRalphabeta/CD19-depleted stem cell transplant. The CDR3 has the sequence CASSADTVRAQHF. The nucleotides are TGTGCCAGCAGCGCGGACACCGTTAGGGCCCAGCATTTT.